The 14 T cell receptor beta chains presented below share a single source sample, sequenced in a study of cytomegalovirus exposure and HLA in healthy donors. Researchers ran the PCR with 60 Vbeta and 13 Jbeta primers. Profiled with immunoSEQ multiplex PCR; TCRdb holds only in-frame clones, not every one. The table includes about 150,000 clones, around 81% detected once. Specimen: PBMCs. Receptors were obtained from a man aged 35 to 55 in good health and CMV-seronegative.

The rearrangement links TRBV4-1 to TRBJ2-2; D ambiguous. The CDR3 consists of 16 residues. Germline CDR1 MGHRA, CDR2 YSYEKL. V gave up 3 bases and J gave up 0 bases, with 11 bases separating them. This CDR3 is CASSQQQAANTGELFF. Written as DNA, the CDR3 is TGCGCCAGCAGCCAGCAGCAGGCCGCGAACACCGGGGAGCTGTTTTTT.

This clone has a handful of counts. V gene TRBV7-3 combines with J gene TRBJ1-1; D not resolved. The CDR3 consists of 14 residues. Trimming pared 1 base from V and 0 bases from J, leaving 6 bases between. CDR1 is SGHTA, CDR2 FQGTGA, per germline. The CDR3 spells CASSLNGVNTEAFF. CDR3 nucleotide sequence: TGTGCCAGCAGCTTAAACGGGGTGAACACTGAAGCTTTCTTT.

This chain links TRBV5-1 with TRBJ2-7, with D uncertain. The CDR3 is made up of 14 amino acids. V was pared by 4 bases and J by 0 bases, with 11 bases between. The germline CDR1 and CDR2 sequences are SGHRS and YFSETQ. As DNA, the CDR3 is TGCGCCAGCAGCCTAGAAGACCGCTCCTACGAGCAGTACTTC. Translated, it gives CASSLEDRSYEQYF.

CDR3 nucleotide sequence: TGTGCCATCAGTGTGGGTGCGGCCCTCTCTGGAAACACCATATATTTT. This sequence encodes CAISVGAALSGNTIYF. The chain carries TRBV10-3 and TRBJ1-3; D is uncertain. CDR3 size: 16 residues. Trimming took off 4 bases at V and 0 bases at J, with 13 bases between the two ends. CDR1 is ENHRY and CDR2 is SYGVKD in the germline V gene.

This chain joins TRBV10-1 and TRBJ2-1; 7 bases are shared with TRBD2. The CDR3 spans 17 residues. CDR1 WNHNN and CDR2 SYGVQD come from the germline V gene (reference sequence). V trimming: 3 bases; J trimming: 0 bases; junction bases outside the gene matches: 8. The CDR3 loop is CASSDTLAAGSYNEQFF. DNA of the CDR3: TGCGCCAGCAGTGATACCCTAGCGGCGGGCTCCTACAATGAGCAGTTCTTC.

This clone was picked up a small number of times. The genes are TRBV28 and TRBJ2-1, with D perhaps TRBD1 (7 bases). Germline loops: CDR1 MDHEN, CDR2 SYDVKM. This CDR3 is built from 15 residues. V was cut by 5 bases and J by 1 base, with 12 bases left in between. In DNA form, the CDR3 reads TGTGCCAGCAGTGGCAGGGGGGAGTCCTACAATGAGCAGTTCTTC. It is translated as CASSGRGESYNEQFF.

This clone was counted a few times. The rearrangement joins TRBV4-1 to TRBJ2-1; TRBD1 agrees at 9 bases. The CDR3 length is 15 residues. The V gene end was trimmed by 1 base and the J gene end by 8 bases; junction bases not matched to a gene: 6. The germline gives CDR1 MGHRA, CDR2 YSYEKL. The CDR3 is CASSQAQGALDEQFF. Written as DNA, the CDR3 is TGCGCCAGCAGCCAAGCACAGGGGGCTTTAGATGAGCAGTTCTTC.

There are a few counts of this clone. The chain links TRBV18 to TRBJ1-2, with 7 bases lining up with TRBD1. The V gene's germline CDR1 is KGHSH and CDR2 LQKENI. Trimming cost V 1 base and J 3 bases; bases outside gene matches: 5. The CDR3 extends over 15 amino acids. DNA for the CDR3: TGTGCCAGCTCACCACGGGCAGGGGGTGACTATGGCTACACCTTC. Its translation: CASSPRAGGDYGYTF. The full variable domain, rest sourced from reference TRBV18 and TRBJ1-2, is NAGVMQNPRHLVRRRGQEARLRCSPMKGHSHVYWYRQLPEEGLKFMVYLQKENIIDESGMPKERFSAEFPKEGPSILRIQQVVRGDSAAYFCASSPRAGGDYGYTFGSGTRLTVV.

J is TRBJ2-5 and V is TRBV4-1, with a weak D call TRBD2 (6 bases). Between the trimmed V and J ends, which lost 4 bases and 11 bases, there was a span of 20 bases. The CDR3 covers 14 residues. Germline-derived CDR1 and CDR2 are MGHRA and YSYEKL. The CDR3 nucleotides read TGCGCCAGCAGCCGCCAAGTGGGGGGAAAGGAGCAGTACTTC. It yields the protein CASSRQVGGKEQYF.

The rearrangement uses TRBV4-2 and TRBJ2-3; weak D call: TRBD2 (6 bases). CDR1 and CDR2 (germline): LGHNA, YNFKEQ. Trimming removed 1 base from V and 4 bases from J, with 12 bases in between. This CDR3 contains 15 residues. CDR3 sequence: CASSQGLASADTQYF. DNA of the CDR3: TGTGCCAGCAGCCAAGGCCTAGCTAGCGCAGATACGCAGTATTTT.

The chain recombines TRBV4-1 with TRBJ1-1; D is perhaps TRBD1 (6 bases). The germline V and J ends were trimmed by 6 bases and 4 bases, with 18 bases remaining between them. The CDR3 loop spans 15 amino acids. Germline V gives CDR1 MGHRA, CDR2 YSYEKL. CDR3 nucleotides: TGCGCCAGCAGTCGCCGGGGGGGAGGGGGCACTGAAGCTTTCTTT. Its translation is CASSRRGGGGTEAFF.

V is TRBV2 and J is TRBJ1-5; 10 bases map to TRBD1. The CDR3 is 15 amino acids. The J segment lost 3 bases and the V segment lost 6 bases, leaving 5 bases of the junction unmatched. Germline V CDR1 and CDR2: SNHLY, FYNNEI. The CDR3 region has the DNA TGTGCCAGCAGAGCGGGACAGGGGCTCAATCAGCCCCAGCATTTT. Amino acid sequence: CASRAGQGLNQPQHF.

The gene calls are TRBV27 and TRBJ2-7, with 7 nucleotides matching TRBD2. This CDR3 has 17 residues. J was trimmed by 3 bases and V by 6 bases; bases with no gene match: 17. In germline, CDR1 is MNHEY, CDR2 SMNVEV (reference sequence). CDR3 sequence reads: CASRLPSRTRRNYEQYF. In DNA, the CDR3 is TGTGCCAGCAGACTTCCATCGCGGACTAGGAGGAACTACGAGCAGTACTTC.

The chain joins TRBV18 to TRBJ1-1; 12 bases fit TRBD1. J lost 10 bases, V lost 6 bases, and 12 bases had no gene match. CDR3 size: 15 residues. Germline CDR1 reads KGHSH; CDR2 reads LQKENI. CDR3 nucleotides: TGTGCCAGCTCCTTAGGGACAGGGGGCGACCGAGGAGCTTTCTTT. As protein: CASSLGTGGDRGAFF. Using reference TRBV18 and TRBJ1-1 for the parts outside the CDR3, the full variable domain is NAGVMQNPRHLVRRRGQEARLRCSPMKGHSHVYWYRQLPEEGLKFMVYLQKENIIDESGMPKERFSAEFPKEGPSILRIQQVVRGDSAAYFCASSLGTGGDRGAFFGQGTRLTVV.